The T cell receptor beta chain described here comes from a study of CXCR3-negative and CXCR3-positive naive CD8 T cells. General study points: Diversity ran similarly high across both naive subsets but far lower in memory CD8+ cells.

Carrying UMI labels, the TRB cDNA libraries were prepared through 5' RACE. With the 5' RACE reads reprocessed, TCRdb shows one record per CDR3 protein and no DNA. This repertoire includes some 39,000 distinct CDR3 sequences. As to this clonotype: Its antigen is undetermined.

CDR3 size: 12 residues. Germline V CDR1 and CDR2: SGHTA, FQGNSA. Sequenced: naive CXCR3- CD8+ T cells from blood. The subset is: CD45RO-CCR7+CD27+CD95- naive CD8+ T cells lacking CXCR3 (TNR3-). The clonotype comes from a human donor in good health. Some clones in this sample may be carry-over from other donors' samples. The chain uses TRBV7-2 and TRBJ2-5; with no DNA, the TCRdb D assignment of TRBD2 cannot be verified. Here the CDR3 reads CASDPGGETQYF.